This entry concerns a single T cell receptor beta chain. The length of the CDR3 is 13 residues. CDR1 and CDR2 from the germline V gene are MDHEN and SYDVKM. V lost 6 bases and J lost 1, with 8 bases in between. Profiling relied on immunoSEQ multiplex PCR, and the TCRdb table lists in-frame clones only, not all of them. The repertoire consists of about 150,000 clones, with more than 90% occurring once and the leading ten covering around 2%. This sample is part of a study of control samples from healthy donors and cancer patients. Sequences were obtained from blood. This chain links TRBV28 with TRBJ2-3; no clear D gene. The receptor comes from a woman in her thirties or forties in good health. The CDR3 protein is CASRGVRTDTQYF. The CDR3 DNA follows: TGTGCCAGCAGGGGCGTCCGCACAGATACGCAGTATTTT. Looking up the rest from reference TRBV28 and TRBJ2-3 gives the full variable domain: DVKVTQSSRYLVKRTGEKVFLECVQDMDHENMFWYRQDPGLGLRLIYFSYDVKMKEKGDIPEGYSVSREKKERFSLILESASTNQTSMYLCASRGVRTDTQYFGPGTRLTVL.